This paragraph reports one T cell receptor beta chain. The sample originates from a study of cytomegalovirus exposure and HLA in healthy donors. Amplification used 60 Vbeta primers and 13 Jbeta primers. Assay: immunoSEQ multiplex PCR; the TCRdb copy retains only in-frame clones and omits some. The sample has around 70,000 clones; around 70% are singletons. The specimen was PBMCs. This sequence was found in a human donor in good health.

DNA for the CDR3: TGTGCCAGCTCACTCCCGACGGAGCAGAAACTGTTTTTT. It yields the protein CASSLPTEQKLFF. The rearrangement joins TRBV18 to TRBJ1-4; no clear D. There are 13 residues in the CDR3. V was trimmed by 4 bases and J by 11 bases, leaving 14 bases between them. Germline V gene lookup returns CDR1 KGHSH and CDR2 LQKENI.